This T cell receptor beta chain was sequenced during a study of blood T cell repertoires in COVID-19. Authors' data handling: Quantification of nucleated cells was approximated via reference gene primer amplification. The repertoire was sequenced with immunoSEQ multiplex PCR; TCRdb's copy has only in-frame clones and lacks some. D and trimming come from the DNA, and the V and J calls and clone size come from that table. Of around 470,000 clones in the sample, about 90% are singletons; the top ten hold about 0.6%. The participants were between 18 and 89 years old and came from 24 US areas. Recovered participants had two consecutive negative NP/OP PCR tests, healthcare professional clearance, or symptom resolution. The CDR3 is made up of 14 amino acids. Germline V gene sequence: CDR1 KGHSH, CDR2 LQKENI. V was pared by 4 bases and J by 3 bases, with 12 bases between.

The chain recombines TRBV18 with TRBJ1-1; D possibly corresponds to TRBD1 (6 bases). The sequence came from a man younger than 30 who had recovered from COVID-19. Source material: PBMCs or T cells enriched from blood (not recorded which). The CDR3 DNA reads TGTGCCAGCTCACTATTACAGGGAGACACTGAAGCTTTCTTT. Translation: CASSLLQGDTEAFF. Using reference TRBV18 and TRBJ1-1 for the parts outside the CDR3, the full variable domain is NAGVMQNPRHLVRRRGQEARLRCSPMKGHSHVYWYRQLPEEGLKFMVYLQKENIIDESGMPKERFSAEFPKEGPSILRIQQVVRGDSAAYFCASSLLQGDTEAFFGQGTRLTVV.